The clone carrying this TCR beta chain was seen just once. Its antigen is unknown. This sample was included in a study of T cell responses to AZD1222 COVID-19 vaccine. Study-level findings and limits: Spike was spanned by vaccine-associated CD4 TCRs, with dominance at 160-218 and 743-854. Seropositive AZD1222 recipients at baseline numbered only 5 to 7. After two AZD1222 doses, spike-specific TCR breadth and depth rose versus day 0.

V was shortened by 7 bases and J by 4 bases, with 5 bases between the two germline ends. From germline, CDR1 is SGHAT and CDR2 FQNNGV. The CDR3 has 11 residues. Assay used: immunoSEQ multiplex PCR; TCRdb lists only in-frame clones, some missing. The sample yields around 130,000 clones, about nine tenths seen once. The rearrangement joins TRBV11-2 to TRBJ1-3; the D is unclear. This sequence originates from an adult who received the AZD1222 COVID-19 vaccine. The starting material was peripheral blood, obtained 28 days after the second AZD1222 dose. The CDR3 loop reads CASTTGNTIYF. The CDR3, as DNA: TGTGCCAGCACCACAGGAAACACCATATATTTT.